This T cell receptor (beta chain) was recorded in a study of blood T cell repertoires in COVID-19 (TCRdb year 2020). For the wider study: Samples from collaborators originated in the United States, Italy and Spain and spanned both the acute and convalescent phases of COVID-19. The material from the prospective study consisted of cDNA or gDNA derived from T cells, B-cell-depleted T cells, or PBMCs. Subjects who had been exposed to COVID-19, were actively infected with it, or had recovered from it provided the deeply sampled blood TCRbeta repertoires that made up the dataset. The repertoires were released in a freely available public database intended as a resource for research on the immune response to SARS-CoV-2. Samples were obtained from the ongoing ImmuneRACE study (first 160 participants) and from about 1,300 subjects provided by 6 global collaborators. A de-identified subject ID, COVID-19 status, age in years and sex were almost always included in the sample metadata. Where available, HLA class I and class II types were taken from metadata supplied by the sample provider and were not determined by assay-based typing.

There are 18 amino acids in the CDR3, from cysteine to phenylalanine inclusive. Only the CDR3 DNA is retained, 54 bases long and in frame from the first base. The germline V gene (reference sequence) sets CDR1 to LNHDA and CDR2 to SQIVND. At the junction V is shortened by 5 bases and J by 4 bases, with 23 bases in between. Points the paper makes about the study in general: How much clinical and demographic metadata was included differed by source and by participant, and the metadata was provided uncurated.

TCRbeta CDR3 regions were amplified from genomic DNA using the immunoSEQ Assay, a bias-controlled multiplex PCR. In the authors' own workflow: The number of nucleated cells in each sample was estimated by amplification of reference gene primers within the assay. Sequence reads were collapsed and filtered to measure the absolute abundance of every unique TCRbeta CDR3 rearrangement. For each sample, productive Simpson clonality was calculated by taking the square root of Simpson's diversity index across productive rearrangements. This is the immuneACCESS table as TCRdb keeps it, with only in-frame sequences that have V and J called. A part of the clones is gone; compared with another copy, unresolved V genes explain less than half, and the rest is unexplained. V and J calls and clone size are given by that table; D and trimming were obtained from the DNA. The sample contains tens of thousands of clones, approximately 88% of them found a single time. The top ten clones comprise 19% of the sample.

For this clone: It has no known antigen specificity. Per-base quality was not reported, and no clone a single base away is much larger than it.

Collaborating institutions collected whole blood in K2EDTA tubes following their own protocols. For TCRbeta analysis, collaborator samples were shipped as frozen whole blood, as isolated PBMCs, or as DNA extracted from either sample type. The sequencing sample was made of peripheral blood. The V and J segments used are TRBV19 and TRBJ2-2; TRBD2 is possibly the D segment (6 matching bases). This receptor was taken from an elderly woman with acute or convalescent COVID-19. The DNA sequence reads TGTGCCAGTAGTCGGGGACTGGCGGGGCCTCCATTCACCGGGGAGCTGTTTTTT. This translates into CASSRGLAGPPFTGELFF.